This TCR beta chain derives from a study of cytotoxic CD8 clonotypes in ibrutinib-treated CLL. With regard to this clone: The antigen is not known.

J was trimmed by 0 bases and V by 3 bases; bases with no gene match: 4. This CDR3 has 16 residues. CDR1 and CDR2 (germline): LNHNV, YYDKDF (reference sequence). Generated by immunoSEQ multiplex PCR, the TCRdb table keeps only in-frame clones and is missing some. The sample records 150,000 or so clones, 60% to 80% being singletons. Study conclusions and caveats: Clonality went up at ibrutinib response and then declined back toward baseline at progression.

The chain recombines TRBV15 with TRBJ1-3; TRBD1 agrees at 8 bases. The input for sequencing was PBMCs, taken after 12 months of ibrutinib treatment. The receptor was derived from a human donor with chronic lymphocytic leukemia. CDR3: CATSSDRGLSGNTIYF. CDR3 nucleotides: TGTGCCACCAGCAGTGACAGGGGCCTCTCTGGAAACACCATATATTTT.